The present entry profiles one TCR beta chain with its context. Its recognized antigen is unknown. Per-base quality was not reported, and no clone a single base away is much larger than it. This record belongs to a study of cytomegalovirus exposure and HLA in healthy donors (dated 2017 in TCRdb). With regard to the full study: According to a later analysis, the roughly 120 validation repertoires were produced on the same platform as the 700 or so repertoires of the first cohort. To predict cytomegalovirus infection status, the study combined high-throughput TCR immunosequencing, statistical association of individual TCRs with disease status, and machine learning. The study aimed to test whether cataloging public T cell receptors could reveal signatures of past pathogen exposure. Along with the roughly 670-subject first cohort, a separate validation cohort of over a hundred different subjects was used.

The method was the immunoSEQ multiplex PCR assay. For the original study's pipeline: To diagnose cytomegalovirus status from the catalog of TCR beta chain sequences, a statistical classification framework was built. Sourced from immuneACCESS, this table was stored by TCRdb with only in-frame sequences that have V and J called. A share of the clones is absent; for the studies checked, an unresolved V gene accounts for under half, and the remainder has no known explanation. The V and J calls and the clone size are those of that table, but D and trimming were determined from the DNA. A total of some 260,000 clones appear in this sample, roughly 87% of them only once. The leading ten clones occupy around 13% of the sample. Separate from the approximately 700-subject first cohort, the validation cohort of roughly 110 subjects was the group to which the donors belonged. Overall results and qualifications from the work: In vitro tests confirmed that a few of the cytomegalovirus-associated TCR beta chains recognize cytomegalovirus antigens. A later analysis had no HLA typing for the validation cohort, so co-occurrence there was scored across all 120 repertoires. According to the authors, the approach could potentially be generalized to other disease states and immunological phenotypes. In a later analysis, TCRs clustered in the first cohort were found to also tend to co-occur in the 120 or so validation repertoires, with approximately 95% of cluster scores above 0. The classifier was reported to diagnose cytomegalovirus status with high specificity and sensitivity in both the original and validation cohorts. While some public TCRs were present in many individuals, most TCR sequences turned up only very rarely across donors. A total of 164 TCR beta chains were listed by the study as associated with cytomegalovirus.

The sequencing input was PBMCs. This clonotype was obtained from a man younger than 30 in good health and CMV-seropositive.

The CDR3 protein sequence reads: CASSESVTQYF. The DNA is TGTGCCAGCAGTGAAAGTGTGACCCAGTACTTC. The V and J genes are TRBV2 and TRBJ2-5, with the D gene uncertain. V gives up 2 bases and J gives up 7 bases, and the segment between their germline ends measures 5 bases. CDR1 and CDR2 (SNHLY, FYNNEI) derive from the germline V gene. Counted from cysteine to phenylalanine, this CDR3 has 11 amino acids. Only the CDR3 DNA is retained, 33 bases long and in frame from the first base.